This T cell receptor beta chain was retrieved from a study of blood T cell repertoires in COVID-19. The assay was immunoSEQ multiplex PCR, and TCRdb's table has in-frame clones only and misses some. In the table there are approximately 410,000 clones, around 86% of which are singletons. There are 14 residues in the CDR3. Losses at the gene ends were 4 bases for V and 8 bases for J; bases not matched to a gene: 5. Germline lookup yields CDR1 SGDLS and CDR2 YYNGEE. The receptor was derived from a woman aged 25-40 years with active or convalescent COVID-19. The rearrangement uses TRBV9 and TRBJ1-6, with 8 bases fitting TRBD1. Sequences were obtained from peripheral blood. For the CDR3, the DNA is TGTGCCAGCAGCACTACAGGGGGGGATTCACCCCTCCACTTT. It encodes CASSTTGGDSPLHF.